These 9 T cell receptor beta chains originate from one sample sequenced in a study of shared clonotypes between healthy human individuals. TCRdb's table, derived via immunoSEQ multiplex PCR, lists solely in-frame clones and lacks some. This sample has roughly 2,500,000 clones, with roughly 93% found just once. Sequenced: naive CD4+ T cells from PBMCs. Subset here: CD45RA+ positively selected. Every receptor here comes from a man between 18 and 29 years old in good health. Some clones in this sample may be carry-over from other donors' samples.

Worth noting for this clone: Other DNA sequences of this sample code for an identical CDR3. The chain carries TRBV28 and TRBJ1-1, with 7 bases aligning to TRBD1. The CDR3 has 14 amino acids. Germline-derived CDR1 and CDR2 are MDHEN and SYDVKM. After removal of 1 base from V and 5 bases from J, the junction contained 4 bases not matched to a gene. The CDR3 protein is CASSLSGGWTEAFF. CDR3 nucleotides: TGTGCCAGCAGTTTATCAGGGGGGTGGACTGAAGCTTTCTTT.

The chain recombines TRBV11-2 with TRBJ1-2, with a weak D call TRBD1 (6 bases). V dropped 4 bases and J dropped 4 bases, with 13 bases sitting between them. Germline V gives CDR1 SGHAT, CDR2 FQNNGV. The CDR3 has 14 residues. The CDR3 bases are TGTGCCAGCAGCTCCCGGCAGGGGATCTATGGCTACACCTTC. It encodes CASSSRQGIYGYTF.

As concerns this clone: This same CDR3 is encoded by further DNA sequences in the sample. The rearrangement joins TRBV10-3 to TRBJ2-5; D possibly matches TRBD1 or TRBD2 (5 bases each). In germline, CDR1 is ENHRY, CDR2 SYGVKD. The CDR3 sequence is 11 residues long. V was shortened by 6 bases and J by 5 bases, with 7 bases between the two germline ends. The CDR3 protein is CAISEGETQYF. The CDR3 nucleotides read TGTGCCATCAGCGAGGGGGAGACCCAGTACTTC.

The genes are TRBV5-1 and TRBJ2-1; TRBD2 might be the D (5 bases). The CDR3 sequence is 18 residues long. V was pared by 0 bases and J by 7 bases, with 23 bases between. Germline CDR1 and CDR2: SGHRS and YFSETQ. CDR3 in DNA: TGCGCCAGCAGCTTGGCCTGGACTCCCAGGTCGTCAGGAAATGAGCAGTTCTTC. It codes for CASSLAWTPRSSGNEQFF. The entire variable domain, with the rest obtained from reference TRBV5-1 and TRBJ2-1, is as follows: KAGVTQTPRYLIKTRGQQVTLSCSPISGHRSVSWYQQTPGQGLQFLFEYFSETQRNKGNFPGRFSGRQFSNSRSEMNVSTLELGDSALYLCASSLAWTPRSSGNEQFFGPGTRLTVL.

The rearrangement links TRBV7-2 to TRBJ2-3, with D perhaps assigned TRBD1 or TRBD2 (6 bases each). V lost 5 bases to trimming and J lost 3 bases, with 15 bases between them. Per the germline V gene, CDR1 is SGHTA and CDR2 is FQGNSA. The CDR3 has 15 amino acids. DNA for the CDR3: TGTGCCAGCAGCCCCCTAGGGGGGCGTACAGATACGCAGTATTTT. This gives the protein CASSPLGGRTDTQYF.

The gene calls are TRBV11-2 and TRBJ2-7, with D possibly being TRBD2 (6 bases). V lost 5 bases, J lost 6 bases, and 17 bases lay in between. Germline-derived CDR1 and CDR2 are SGHAT and FQNNGV. The CDR3 extends over 14 amino acids. CDR3 nucleotide sequence: TGTGCCAGCAGCGCCAACCTCTGGGGAGGCGAGCAGTACTTC. The encoded protein is CASSANLWGGEQYF.

Of note for this clone: Different DNA sequences within this sample yield the same CDR3. V gene TRBV28 combines with J gene TRBJ1-2; no firm D call. The germline V gene encodes CDR1 MDHEN and CDR2 SYDVKM. This CDR3 spans 12 amino acids. V dropped 4 bases and J dropped 3 bases, with 6 bases sitting between them. The CDR3 DNA reads TGTGCCAGCAGTTGGGCAGACTATGGCTACACCTTC. Translated: CASSWADYGYTF.

The V gene is TRBV7-3, the J gene TRBJ2-2; TRBD2 matches 13 bases. Losses at the gene ends were 4 bases for V and 4 bases for J; bases not matched to a gene: 3. Germline V gene sequence: CDR1 SGHTA, CDR2 FQGTGA. This CDR3 region has 16 residues. CDR3 loop: CASSSRTSGSTGELFF. In nucleotides, the CDR3 is TGTGCCAGCAGCTCGCGGACTAGCGGGAGCACCGGGGAGCTGTTTTTT.

This chain links TRBV5-4 with TRBJ1-4; perhaps TRBD1 as D (5 bases). Germline CDR1 and CDR2: SGHNT and YYREEE (reference sequence). CDR3 length: 17 amino acids. V was pared by 4 bases and J by 0 bases, with 16 bases between. CDR3 bases: TGTGCCAGCAGCCGAGGGACGGCCCCGACAACTAATGAAAAACTGTTTTTT. Residues: CASSRGTAPTTNEKLFF.